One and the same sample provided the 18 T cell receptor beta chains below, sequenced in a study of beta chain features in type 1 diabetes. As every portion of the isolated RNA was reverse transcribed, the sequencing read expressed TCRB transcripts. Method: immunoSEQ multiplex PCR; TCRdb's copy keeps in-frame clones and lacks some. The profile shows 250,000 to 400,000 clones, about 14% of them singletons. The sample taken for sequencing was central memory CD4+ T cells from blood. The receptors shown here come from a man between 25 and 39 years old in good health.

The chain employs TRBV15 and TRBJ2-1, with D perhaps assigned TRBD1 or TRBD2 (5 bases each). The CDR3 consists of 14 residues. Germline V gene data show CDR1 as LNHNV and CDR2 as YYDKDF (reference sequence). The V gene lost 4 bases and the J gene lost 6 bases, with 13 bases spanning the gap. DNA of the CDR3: TGTGCCACCAGCAAGGGGCTAGCTTCCAATGAGCAGTTCTTC. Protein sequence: CATSKGLASNEQFF.

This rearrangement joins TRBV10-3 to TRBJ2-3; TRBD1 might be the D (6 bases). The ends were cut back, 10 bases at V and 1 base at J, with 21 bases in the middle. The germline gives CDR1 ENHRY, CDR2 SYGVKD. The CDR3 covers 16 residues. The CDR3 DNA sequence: TGTGCCACTGCACTACAGGGTTTCGGGGGCACAGATACGCAGTATTTT. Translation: CATALQGFGGTDTQYF.

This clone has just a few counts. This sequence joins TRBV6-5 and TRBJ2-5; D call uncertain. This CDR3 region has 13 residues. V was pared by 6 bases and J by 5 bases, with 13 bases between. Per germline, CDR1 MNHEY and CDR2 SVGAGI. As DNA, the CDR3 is TGTGCCAGCAGCCTAAAGGGCGCGGAGACCCAGTACTTC. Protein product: CASSLKGAETQYF.

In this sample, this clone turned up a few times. The CDR3 here is CASSHRRLGLSEAFF. CDR3 nucleotide sequence: TGCGCCAGCAGCCACCGACGGCTGGGGCTATCTGAAGCTTTCTTT. The chain has TRBV23-1 and TRBJ1-1; D is perhaps TRBD1 (5 bases). TRBV23-1 is known as an ORF, though its function is uncertain. The CDR3 spans 15 residues. Trimming stripped 6 bases from V and 6 bases from J, with 20 bases between.

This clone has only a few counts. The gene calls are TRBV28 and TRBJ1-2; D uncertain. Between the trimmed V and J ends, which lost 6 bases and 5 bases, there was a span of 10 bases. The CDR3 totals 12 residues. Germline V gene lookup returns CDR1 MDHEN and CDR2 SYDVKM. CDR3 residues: CASRTGSYGYTF. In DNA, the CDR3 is TGTGCCAGCAGAACCGGGAGTTATGGCTACACCTTC.

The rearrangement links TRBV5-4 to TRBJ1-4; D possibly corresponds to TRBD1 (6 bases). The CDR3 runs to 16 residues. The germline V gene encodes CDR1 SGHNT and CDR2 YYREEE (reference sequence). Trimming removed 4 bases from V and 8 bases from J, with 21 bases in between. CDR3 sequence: CASSPSRQAGGEKLFF. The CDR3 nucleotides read TGTGCCAGCAGCCCGAGCCGACAGGCCGGAGGGGAAAAACTGTTTTTT.

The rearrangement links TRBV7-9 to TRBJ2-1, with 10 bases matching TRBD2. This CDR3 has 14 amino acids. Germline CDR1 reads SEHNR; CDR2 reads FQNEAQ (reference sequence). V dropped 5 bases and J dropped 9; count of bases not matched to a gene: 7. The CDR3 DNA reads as TGTGCCAGCAGCAGGACTAGCGGAAAAGGTGAGCAGTTCTTC. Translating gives CASSRTSGKGEQFF.

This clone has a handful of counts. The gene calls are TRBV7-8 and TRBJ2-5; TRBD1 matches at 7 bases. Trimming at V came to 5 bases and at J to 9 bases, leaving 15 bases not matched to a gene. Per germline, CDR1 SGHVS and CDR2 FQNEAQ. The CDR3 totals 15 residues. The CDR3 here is CASSRDRPPRLSQYF. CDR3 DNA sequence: TGTGCCAGCAGCCGGGACAGACCTCCACGTTTGTCCCAGTACTTC.

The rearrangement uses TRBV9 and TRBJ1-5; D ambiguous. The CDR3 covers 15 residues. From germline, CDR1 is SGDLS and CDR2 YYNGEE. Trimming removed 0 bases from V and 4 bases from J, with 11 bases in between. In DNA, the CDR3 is TGTGCCAGCAGCGTAGACGCGGTGGCTAATCAGCCCCAGCATTTT. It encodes CASSVDAVANQPQHF.

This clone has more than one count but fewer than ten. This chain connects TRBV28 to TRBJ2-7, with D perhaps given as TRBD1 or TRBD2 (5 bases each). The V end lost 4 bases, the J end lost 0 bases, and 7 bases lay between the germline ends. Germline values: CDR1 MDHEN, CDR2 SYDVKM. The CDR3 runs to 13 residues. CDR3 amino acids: CASSSGSSYEQYV. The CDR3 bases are TGTGCCAGCAGTTCAGGGAGCTCCTACGAGCAGTACGTC.

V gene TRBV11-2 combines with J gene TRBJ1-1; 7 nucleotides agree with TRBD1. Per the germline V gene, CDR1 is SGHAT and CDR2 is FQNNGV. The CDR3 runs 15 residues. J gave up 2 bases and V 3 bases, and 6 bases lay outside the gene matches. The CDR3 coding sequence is TGTGCCAGCAGCTTCGGGACAGCATCCAACACTGAAGCTTTCTTT. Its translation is CASSFGTASNTEAFF.

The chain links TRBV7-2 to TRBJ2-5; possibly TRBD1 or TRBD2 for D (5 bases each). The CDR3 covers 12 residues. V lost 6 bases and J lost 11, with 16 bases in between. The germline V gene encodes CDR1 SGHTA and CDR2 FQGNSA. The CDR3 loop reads CASSPSVGEQYF. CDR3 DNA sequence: TGTGCCAGCAGTCCCTCAGTAGGGGAGCAGTACTTC.

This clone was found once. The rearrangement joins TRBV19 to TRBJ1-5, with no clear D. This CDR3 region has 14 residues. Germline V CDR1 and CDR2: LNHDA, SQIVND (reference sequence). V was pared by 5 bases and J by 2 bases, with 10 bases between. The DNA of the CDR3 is TGTGCCAGTAGTGTCCTACCGGGCAATCAGCCCCAGCATTTT. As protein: CASSVLPGNQPQHF.

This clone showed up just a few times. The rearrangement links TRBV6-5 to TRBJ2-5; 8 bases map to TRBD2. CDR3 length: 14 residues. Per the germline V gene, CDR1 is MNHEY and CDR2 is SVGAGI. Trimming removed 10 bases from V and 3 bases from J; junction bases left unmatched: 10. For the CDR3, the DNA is TGTGCCACCCGGGACGGGGGGGCCGAAGAGACCCAGTACTTC. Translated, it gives CATRDGGAEETQYF.

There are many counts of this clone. The CDR3 region is CATSARGGLSGDTQYF. The DNA for the CDR3 is TGTGCCACCAGCGCGCGGGGGGGCCTGAGTGGTGATACGCAGTATTTT. The chain has TRBV15 and TRBJ2-3; 9 bases match TRBD2. V shed 5 bases, J shed 6 bases, and the junction held 12 bases outside the gene matches. This CDR3 is built from 16 residues. Germline CDR1 is LNHNV and CDR2 is YYDKDF (reference sequence).

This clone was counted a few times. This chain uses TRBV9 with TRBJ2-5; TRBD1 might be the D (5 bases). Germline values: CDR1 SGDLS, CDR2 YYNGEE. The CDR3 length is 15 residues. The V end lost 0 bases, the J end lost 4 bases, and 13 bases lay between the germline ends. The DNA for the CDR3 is TGTGCCAGCAGCGTAGACGGCAGGGTCTTAGAGACCCAGTACTTC. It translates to CASSVDGRVLETQYF.

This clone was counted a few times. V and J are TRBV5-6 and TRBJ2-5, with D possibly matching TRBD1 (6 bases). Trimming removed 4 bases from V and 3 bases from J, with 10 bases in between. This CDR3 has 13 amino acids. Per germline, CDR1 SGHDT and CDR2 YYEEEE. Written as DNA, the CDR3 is TGTGCCAGCAGCCGGGACACAGAAGAGACCCAGTACTTC. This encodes CASSRDTEETQYF.

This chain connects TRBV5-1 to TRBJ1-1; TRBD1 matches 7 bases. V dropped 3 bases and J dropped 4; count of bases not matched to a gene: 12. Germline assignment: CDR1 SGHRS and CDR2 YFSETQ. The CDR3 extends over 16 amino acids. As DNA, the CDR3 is TGCGCCAGCAGCTGGACTACCGGGACAGCTACCACTGAAGCTTTCTTT. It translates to CASSWTTGTATTEAFF.